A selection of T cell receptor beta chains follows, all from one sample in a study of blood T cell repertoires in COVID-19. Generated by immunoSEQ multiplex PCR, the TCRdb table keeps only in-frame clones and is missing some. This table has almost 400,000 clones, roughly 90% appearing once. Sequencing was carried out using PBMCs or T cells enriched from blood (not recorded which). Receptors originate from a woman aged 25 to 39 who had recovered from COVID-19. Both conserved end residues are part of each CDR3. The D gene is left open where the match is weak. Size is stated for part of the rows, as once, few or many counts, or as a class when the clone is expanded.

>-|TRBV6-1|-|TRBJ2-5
CASSEATGPQYF
TGTGCCAGCAGTGAAGCAACAGGGCCCCAGTACTTC
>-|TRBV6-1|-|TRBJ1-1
CASSEKAPRGFF
TGTGCCAGCAGTGAGAAGGCGCCACGGGGTTTCTTT
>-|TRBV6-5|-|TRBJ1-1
CASSYSGREAFF
TGTGCCAGCAGTTACTCAGGCAGGGAAGCTTTCTTT
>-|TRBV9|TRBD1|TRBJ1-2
CASSAGASGTADYTF
TGTGCCAGCAGCGCCGGGGCCTCCGGGACAGCCGACTACACCTTC
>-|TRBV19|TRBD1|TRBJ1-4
CASSIRDSTPNEKLFF
TGTGCCAGTAGTATAAGGGACAGTACCCCCAATGAAAAACTGTTTTTT
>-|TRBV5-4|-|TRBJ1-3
CASSASGRQSHTIYF
TGTGCCAGCAGCGCTTCAGGGCGGCAGTCCCACACCATATATTTT
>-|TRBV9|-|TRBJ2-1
CASSADPGAGKTYNEQFF
TGTGCCAGCAGCGCAGACCCTGGGGCGGGGAAGACCTACAATGAGCAGTTCTTC
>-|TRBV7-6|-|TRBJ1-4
CASSLGRGTAEKLFF
TGTGCCAGCAGCTTAGGTAGGGGTACGGCTGAAAAACTGTTTTTT
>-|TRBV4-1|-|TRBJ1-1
CASSQVEVSGKAFF
TGCGCCAGCAGCCAAGTCGAGGTGTCAGGGAAAGCTTTCTTT
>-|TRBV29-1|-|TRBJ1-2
CSVVGGNYGYTF
TGCAGCGTTGTTGGGGGCAACTATGGCTACACCTTC
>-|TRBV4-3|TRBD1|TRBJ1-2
CASSPEPGQGNNGYTF
TGCGCCAGCAGCCCGGAACCGGGACAGGGGAACAATGGCTACACCTTC
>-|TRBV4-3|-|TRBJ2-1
CASSQDGTGGVYEQFF
TGCGCCAGCAGCCAAGATGGAACCGGGGGTGTATATGAGCAGTTCTTC
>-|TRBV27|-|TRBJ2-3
CASTPWGEPSTDTQYF
TGTGCCAGCACCCCGTGGGGGGAGCCTAGCACAGATACGCAGTATTTT
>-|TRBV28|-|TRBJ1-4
CASSLGLLTNEKLFF
TGTGCCAGCAGTTTGGGGCTCCTGACTAATGAAAAACTGTTTTTT
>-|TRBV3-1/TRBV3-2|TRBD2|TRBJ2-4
CASSQVSLTSGRFVKNIQYF
TGTGCCAGCAGCCAAGTTTCCCTGACTAGCGGGAGGTTCGTCAAAAACATTCAGTACTTC
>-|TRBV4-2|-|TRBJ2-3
CASSQAVGERGTDTQYF
TGTGCCAGCAGCCAAGCTGTGGGGGAGCGGGGCACAGATACGCAGTATTTT
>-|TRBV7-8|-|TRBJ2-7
CASSNRDILLSEQYF
TGTGCCAGCAGCAACAGGGACATACTCCTATCCGAGCAGTACTTC
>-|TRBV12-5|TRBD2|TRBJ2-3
CASGSPGTSGIYTQYF
TGTGCTAGTGGTTCCCCCGGGACTAGCGGGATCTATACGCAGTATTTT
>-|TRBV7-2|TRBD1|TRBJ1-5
CASSPDRGPNQPQHF
TGTGCCAGCAGCCCCGACAGGGGGCCTAATCAGCCCCAGCATTTT
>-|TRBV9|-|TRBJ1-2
CASNRGGTHGYTF
TGTGCCAGCAACAGAGGGGGAACCCATGGCTACACCTTC
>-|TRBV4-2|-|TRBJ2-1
CASSQDGAGGNEQFF
TGTGCCAGCAGCCAAGATGGGGCAGGGGGGAATGAGCAGTTCTTC
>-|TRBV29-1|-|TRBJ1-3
CSVIAAGNTIYF
TGCAGCGTGATAGCGGCTGGAAACACCATATATTTT
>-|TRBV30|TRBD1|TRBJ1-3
CAWRFRTGGFGNTIYF
TGTGCCTGGAGGTTTCGGACAGGGGGCTTTGGAAACACCATATATTTT
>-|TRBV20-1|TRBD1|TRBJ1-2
CSARVGGGYTF
TGCAGTGCTAGAGTAGGGGGCGGCTACACCTTC
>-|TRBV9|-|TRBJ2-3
CASSVGVIEGGTDTQYF
TGTGCCAGCAGCGTAGGGGTCATCGAGGGGGGCACAGATACGCAGTATTTT
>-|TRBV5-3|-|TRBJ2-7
CARSQLAYEQYF
TGTGCCAGAAGCCAGCTAGCCTACGAGCAGTACTTC
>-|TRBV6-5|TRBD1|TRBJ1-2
CASSYSAGGVSYGYTF
TGTGCCAGCAGTTACTCGGCAGGGGGCGTGAGCTATGGCTACACCTTC
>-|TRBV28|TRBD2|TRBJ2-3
CASSRYSGSGPDTQYF
TGTGCCAGCAGTAGATATAGCGGGTCGGGACCAGATACGCAGTATTTT
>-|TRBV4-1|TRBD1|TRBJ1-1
CASSLDRRSTEAFF
TGCGCCAGCAGCCTGGACAGGCGAAGCACTGAAGCTTTCTTT
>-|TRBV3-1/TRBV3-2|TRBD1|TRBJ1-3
CASSPRQGSGNTIYF
TGTGCCAGCAGCCCTCGACAGGGGTCCGGAAACACCATATATTTT
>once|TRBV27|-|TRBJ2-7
CASSRSGGREQYF
TGTGCCAGCAGTCGCTCCGGGGGACGCGAGCAGTACTTC
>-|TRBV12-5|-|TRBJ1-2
CASGLPRGGPSSNYGYTF
TGTGCTAGTGGTTTGCCGAGGGGGGGACCCAGCTCGAACTATGGCTACACCTTC
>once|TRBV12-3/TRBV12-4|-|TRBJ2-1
CASSLGALEQFF
TGTGCCAGCAGTTTAGGGGCCCTTGAGCAGTTCTTC
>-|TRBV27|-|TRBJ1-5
CASSFGRNQPQHF
TGTGCCAGCAGTTTTGGCAGAAATCAGCCCCAGCATTTT
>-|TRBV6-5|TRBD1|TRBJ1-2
CASSQRAGGNGYTF
TGTGCCAGCAGTCAGCGGGCAGGGGGCAATGGCTACACCTTC
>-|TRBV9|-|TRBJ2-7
CASSVAGQHGSREQYF
TGTGCCAGCAGCGTAGCTGGACAACACGGGTCGCGGGAGCAGTACTTC
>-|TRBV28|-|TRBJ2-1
CASSLWVWPDSPNEQFF
TGTGCCAGCAGTTTATGGGTTTGGCCGGACAGTCCGAATGAGCAGTTCTTC
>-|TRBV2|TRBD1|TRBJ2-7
CASSELQGSEQYF
TGTGCCAGCAGTGAGTTACAGGGGAGCGAGCAGTACTTC
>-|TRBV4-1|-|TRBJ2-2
CASSQDPTGELFF
TGCGCCAGCAGCCAAGATCCTACCGGGGAGCTGTTTTTT
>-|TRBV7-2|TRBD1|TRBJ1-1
CASSPPTGPEAFF
TGTGCCAGCAGCCCCCCGACAGGGCCTGAAGCTTTCTTT
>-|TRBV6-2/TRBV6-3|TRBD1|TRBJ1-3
CASSYGDSSGNTIYF
TGTGCCAGCAGTTACGGGGACAGCTCTGGAAACACCATATATTTT
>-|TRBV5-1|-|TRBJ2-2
CASSFAGDGTGELFF
TGCGCCAGCAGCTTTGCCGGGGATGGCACCGGGGAGCTGTTTTTT
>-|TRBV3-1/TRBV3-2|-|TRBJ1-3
CASRLGRTTGNTIYF
TGTGCCAGCAGGCTTGGACGGACTACTGGAAACACCATATATTTT
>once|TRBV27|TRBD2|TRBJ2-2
CASSFLGLANFPNTGELFF
TGTGCCAGCAGTTTTCTGGGACTAGCGAATTTTCCGAACACCGGGGAGCTGTTTTTT
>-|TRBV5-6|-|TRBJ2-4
CASSSGSGVIQYF
TGTGCCAGCAGTTCCGGGAGCGGAGTCATTCAGTACTTC
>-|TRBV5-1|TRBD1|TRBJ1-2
CASSLGQTGGEGYTF
TGCGCCAGCAGCTTGGGCCAGACAGGGGGTGAAGGCTACACCTTC
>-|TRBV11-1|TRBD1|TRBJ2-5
CASSHWTGAQETQYF
TGTGCCAGCAGCCACTGGACAGGGGCCCAAGAGACCCAGTACTTC
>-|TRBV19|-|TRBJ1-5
CASIPGGQGLQPQHF
TGTGCCAGTATCCCGGGCGGCCAGGGGCTACAGCCCCAGCATTTT
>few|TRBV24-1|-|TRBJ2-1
CATSDNGVTSRRNEQFF
TGTGCCACCAGTGATAACGGGGTAACGAGCCGGAGGAATGAGCAGTTCTTC
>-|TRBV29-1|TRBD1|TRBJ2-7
CSARTGSSYEQYF
TGCAGCGCCCGGACAGGGAGCTCCTACGAGCAGTACTTC
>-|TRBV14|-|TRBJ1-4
CASSQRNEKLFF
TGTGCCAGCAGCCAGAGAAATGAAAAACTGTTTTTT
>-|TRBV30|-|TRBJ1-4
CAWRGEGTTNEKLFF
TGTGCCTGGAGGGGGGAGGGGACCACTAATGAAAAACTGTTTTTT
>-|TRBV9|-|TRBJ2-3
CASSVDKRGGLRDTQYF
TGTGCCAGCAGCGTAGACAAGAGGGGAGGACTTAGGGATACGCAGTATTTT
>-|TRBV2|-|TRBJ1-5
CASSEATATNQPQHF
TGTGCCAGCAGTGAAGCGACAGCCACCAATCAGCCCCAGCATTTT
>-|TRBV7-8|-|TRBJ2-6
CASSLSEIPSGANVLTF
TGTGCCAGCAGCTTAAGCGAAATCCCCTCTGGGGCCAACGTCCTGACTTTC
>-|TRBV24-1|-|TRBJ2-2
CATSDFSGAGELFF
TGTGCCACCAGTGATTTTTCGGGAGCCGGGGAGCTGTTTTTT
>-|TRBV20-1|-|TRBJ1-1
CSAQIDTEAFF
TGCAGTGCTCAGATCGACACTGAAGCTTTCTTT
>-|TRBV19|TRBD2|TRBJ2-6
CASSKAGPVSGANVLTF
TGTGCCAGTAGTAAAGCGGGACCGGTCTCTGGGGCCAACGTCCTGACTTTC
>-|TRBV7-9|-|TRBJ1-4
CASSRGVREKLFF
TGTGCCAGCAGCCGCGGGGTCCGTGAAAAACTGTTTTTT
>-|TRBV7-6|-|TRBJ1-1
CASSLGPLGDTEAFF
TGTGCCAGCAGCTTAGGGCCCCTCGGGGACACTGAAGCTTTCTTT